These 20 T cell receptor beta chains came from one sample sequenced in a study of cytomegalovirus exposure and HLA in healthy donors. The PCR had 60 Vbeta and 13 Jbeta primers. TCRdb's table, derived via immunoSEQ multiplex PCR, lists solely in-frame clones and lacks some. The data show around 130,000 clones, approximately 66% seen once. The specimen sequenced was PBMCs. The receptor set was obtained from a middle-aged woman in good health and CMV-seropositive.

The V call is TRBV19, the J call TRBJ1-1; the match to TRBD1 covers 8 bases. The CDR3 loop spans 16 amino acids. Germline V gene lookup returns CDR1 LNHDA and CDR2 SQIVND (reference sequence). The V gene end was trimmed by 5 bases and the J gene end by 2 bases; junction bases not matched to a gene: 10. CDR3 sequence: CASSVEVAGGNTEAFF. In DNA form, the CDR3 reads TGTGCCAGTAGTGTTGAAGTAGCAGGGGGCAACACTGAAGCTTTCTTT. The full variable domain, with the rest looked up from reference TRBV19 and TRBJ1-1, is DGGITQSPKYLFRKEGQNVTLSCEQNLNHDAMYWYRQDPGQGLRLIYYSQIVNDFQKGDIAEGYSVSREKKESFPLTVTSAQKNPTAFYLCASSVEVAGGNTEAFFGQGTRLTVV.

CDR3 nucleotide sequence: TGTGCCAGTAGTATTAGGACATGGGAGACCCAGTACTTC. Protein sequence: CASSIRTWETQYF. This chain links TRBV19 with TRBJ2-5; tentatively, D is TRBD1 (5 bases). The CDR3 loop spans 13 amino acids. The V gene lost 3 bases and the J gene lost 5 bases, with 10 bases spanning the gap. Germline lookup yields CDR1 LNHDA and CDR2 SQIVND (reference sequence). The entire variable domain, with the rest obtained from reference TRBV19 and TRBJ2-5, is as follows: DGGITQSPKYLFRKEGQNVTLSCEQNLNHDAMYWYRQDPGQGLRLIYYSQIVNDFQKGDIAEGYSVSREKKESFPLTVTSAQKNPTAFYLCASSIRTWETQYFGPGTRLLVL.

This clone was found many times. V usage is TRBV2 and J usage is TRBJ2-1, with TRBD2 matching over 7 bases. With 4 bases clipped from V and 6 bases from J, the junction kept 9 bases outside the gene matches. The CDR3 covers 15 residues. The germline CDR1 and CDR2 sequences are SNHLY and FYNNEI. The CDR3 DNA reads TGTGCCAGCAGTGCGGACGCGGGGGTGGTCAATGAGCAGTTCTTC. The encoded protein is CASSADAGVVNEQFF.

CDR3 nucleotide sequence: TGTGCCAGCAGCTCCCGGGGAGATACGCAGTATTTT. Encoded protein: CASSSRGDTQYF. The chain is built from TRBV11-2 and TRBJ2-3, with D tentatively TRBD2 (5 bases). Germline V gives CDR1 SGHAT, CDR2 FQNNGV. V was shortened by 4 bases and J by 5 bases, with 7 bases between the two germline ends. The CDR3 consists of 12 residues.

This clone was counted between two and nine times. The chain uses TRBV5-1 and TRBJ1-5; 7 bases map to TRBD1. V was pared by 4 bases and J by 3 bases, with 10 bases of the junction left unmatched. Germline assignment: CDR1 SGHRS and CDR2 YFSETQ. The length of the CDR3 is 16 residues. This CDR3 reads CASSPLGQVNNQPQHF. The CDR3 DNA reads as TGCGCCAGCAGCCCGCTAGGACAGGTGAACAATCAGCCCCAGCATTTT.

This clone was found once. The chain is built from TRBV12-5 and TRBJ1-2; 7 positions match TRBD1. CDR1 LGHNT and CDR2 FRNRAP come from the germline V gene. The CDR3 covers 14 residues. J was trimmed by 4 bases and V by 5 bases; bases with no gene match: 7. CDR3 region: CASGASDRRYGYTF. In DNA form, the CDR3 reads TGTGCTAGTGGTGCCTCGGACAGGCGCTATGGCTACACCTTC.

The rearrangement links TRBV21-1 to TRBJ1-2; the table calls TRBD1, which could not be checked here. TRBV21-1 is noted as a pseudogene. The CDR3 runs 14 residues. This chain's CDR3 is CASSKVGTPYGYTF. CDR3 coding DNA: TGTGCCAGCAGCAAGGTGGGGACACCTTATGGCTACACCTTC.

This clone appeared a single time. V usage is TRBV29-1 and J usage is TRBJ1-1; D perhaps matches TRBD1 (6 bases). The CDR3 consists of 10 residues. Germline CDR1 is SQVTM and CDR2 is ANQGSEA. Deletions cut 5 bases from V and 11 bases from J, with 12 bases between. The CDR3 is CSVLQGPAFF. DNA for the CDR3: TGCAGCGTTCTACAGGGACCGGCTTTCTTT.

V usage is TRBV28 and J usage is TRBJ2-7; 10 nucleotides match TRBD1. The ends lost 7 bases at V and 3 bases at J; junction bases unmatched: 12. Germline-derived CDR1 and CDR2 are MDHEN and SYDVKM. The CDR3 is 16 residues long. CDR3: CASTWGTGDRVYEQYF. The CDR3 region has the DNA TGTGCCAGCACGTGGGGGACAGGGGATCGAGTCTACGAGCAGTACTTC.

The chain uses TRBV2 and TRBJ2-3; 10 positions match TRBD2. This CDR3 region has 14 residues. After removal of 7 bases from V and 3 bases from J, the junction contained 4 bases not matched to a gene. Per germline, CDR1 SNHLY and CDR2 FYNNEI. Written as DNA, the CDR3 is TGTGCCAGCAAACCGGGACTAGCGACAGATACGCAGTATTTT. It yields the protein CASKPGLATDTQYF.

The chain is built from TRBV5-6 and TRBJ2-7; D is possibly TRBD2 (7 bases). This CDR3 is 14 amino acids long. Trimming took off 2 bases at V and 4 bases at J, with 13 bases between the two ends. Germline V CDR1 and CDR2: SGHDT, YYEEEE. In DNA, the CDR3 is TGTGCCAGCAGCTTCCAGGGGAGGGGGTACGAGCAGTACTTC. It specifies CASSFQGRGYEQYF.

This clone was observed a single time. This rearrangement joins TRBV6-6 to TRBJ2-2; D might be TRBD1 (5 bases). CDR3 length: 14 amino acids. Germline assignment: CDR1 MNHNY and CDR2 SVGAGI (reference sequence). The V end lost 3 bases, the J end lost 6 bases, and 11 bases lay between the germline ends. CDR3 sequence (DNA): TGTGCCAGCAGTTATAGGGGCGATCCCGGGGAGCTGTTTTTT. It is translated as CASSYRGDPGELFF.

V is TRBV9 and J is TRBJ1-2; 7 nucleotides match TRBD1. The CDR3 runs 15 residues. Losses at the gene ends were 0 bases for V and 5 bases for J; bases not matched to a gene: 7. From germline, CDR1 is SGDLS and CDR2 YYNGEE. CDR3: CASSVAGGGSYGYTF. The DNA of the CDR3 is TGTGCCAGCAGCGTAGCTGGAGGGGGCAGTTATGGCTACACCTTC.

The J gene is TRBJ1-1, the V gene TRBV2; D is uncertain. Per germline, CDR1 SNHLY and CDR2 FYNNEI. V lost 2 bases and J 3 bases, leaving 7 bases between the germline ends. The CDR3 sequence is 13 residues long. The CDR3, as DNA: TGTGCCAGCAGTGAACGGAGGGACACTGAAGCTTTCTTT. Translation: CASSERRDTEAFF.

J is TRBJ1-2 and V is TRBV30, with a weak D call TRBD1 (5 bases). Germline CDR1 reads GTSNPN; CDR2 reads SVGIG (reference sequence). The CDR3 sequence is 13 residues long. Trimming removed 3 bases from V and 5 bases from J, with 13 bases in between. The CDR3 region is CAWSPAGTYGYTF. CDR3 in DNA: TGTGCCTGGAGCCCTGCGGGGACTTATGGCTACACCTTC.

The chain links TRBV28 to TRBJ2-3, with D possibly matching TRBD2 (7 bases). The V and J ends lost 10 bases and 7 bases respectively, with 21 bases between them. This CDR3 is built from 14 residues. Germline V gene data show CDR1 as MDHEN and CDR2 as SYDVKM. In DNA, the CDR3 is TGTGCCACCCGGGGGGCCCTGACTCTTAATACGCAGTATTTT. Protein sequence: CATRGALTLNTQYF.

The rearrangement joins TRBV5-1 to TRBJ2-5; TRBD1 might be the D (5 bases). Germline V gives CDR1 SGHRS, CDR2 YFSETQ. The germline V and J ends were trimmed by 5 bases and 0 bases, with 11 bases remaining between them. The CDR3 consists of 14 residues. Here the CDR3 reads CASRGLGDQETQYF. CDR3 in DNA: TGCGCCAGCAGAGGGCTAGGGGACCAAGAGACCCAGTACTTC.

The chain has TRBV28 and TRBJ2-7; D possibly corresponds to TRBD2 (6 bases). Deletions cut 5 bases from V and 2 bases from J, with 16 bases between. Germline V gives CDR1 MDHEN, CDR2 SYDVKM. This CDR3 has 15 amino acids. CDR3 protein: CASSPNAGFTYEQYF. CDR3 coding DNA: TGTGCCAGCAGTCCAAACGCGGGGTTTACCTACGAGCAGTACTTC.

The CDR3 sequence is CASSSQGAANEKLFF. CDR3 nucleotides: TGTGCCAGCAGTTCCCAGGGGGCAGCTAATGAAAAACTGTTTTTT. V is TRBV27 and J is TRBJ1-4, with TRBD1 identical over 8 bases. Looked up from germline, CDR1 is MNHEY and CDR2 is SMNVEV (reference sequence). This CDR3 has 15 residues. The trim removed 4 bases at V and 3 bases at J, leaving 4 bases unmatched.

The CDR3 spells CASWGGAGNEKLFF. The CDR3 DNA follows: TGTGCCAGCTGGGGGGGGGCAGGTAATGAAAAACTGTTTTTT. The gene calls are TRBV27 and TRBJ1-4; perhaps TRBD1 as D (6 bases). Per the germline V gene, CDR1 is MNHEY and CDR2 is SMNVEV (reference sequence). V was trimmed by 8 bases and J by 4 bases, leaving 14 bases between them. The CDR3 extends over 14 amino acids.